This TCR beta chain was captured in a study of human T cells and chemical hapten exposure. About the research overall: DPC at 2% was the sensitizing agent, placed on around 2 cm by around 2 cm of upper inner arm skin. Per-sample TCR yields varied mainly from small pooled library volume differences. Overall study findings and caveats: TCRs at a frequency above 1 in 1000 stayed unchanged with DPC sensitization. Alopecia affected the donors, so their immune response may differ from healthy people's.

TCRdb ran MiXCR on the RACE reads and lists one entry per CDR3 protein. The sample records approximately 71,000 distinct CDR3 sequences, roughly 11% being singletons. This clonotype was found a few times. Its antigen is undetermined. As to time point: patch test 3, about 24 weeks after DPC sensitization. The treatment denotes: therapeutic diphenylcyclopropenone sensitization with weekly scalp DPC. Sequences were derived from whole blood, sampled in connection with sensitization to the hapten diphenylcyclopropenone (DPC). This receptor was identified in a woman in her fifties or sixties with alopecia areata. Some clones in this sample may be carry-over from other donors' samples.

The CDR3 sequence is CASSYSPGLGATQYF. The DNA for the CDR3 is TGTGCCAGCAGTTACTCGCCGGGACTAGGGGCAACCCAGTACTTC. The J gene is TRBJ2-5, the V gene TRBV6-5; 8 positions agree with TRBD2. In germline, CDR1 is MNHEY, CDR2 SVGAGI. CDR3 length: 15 residues. J gave up 8 bases and V 0 bases, and 8 bases lay outside the gene matches.